Below, 21 T cell receptor beta chains from the same sample are listed, as sequenced in a study of shared clonotypes between healthy human individuals. Using immunoSEQ multiplex PCR, the repertoire was profiled, and TCRdb retains in-frame clones only, with some absent. In the table there are nearly 2 million clones, roughly 94% of which are singletons. Naive-designated CD8 cells lacked CD45RO, were positively enriched for CCR7, and omitted terminally differentiated effector memory CD45RA+ cells. Source material: naive CD8+ T cells sorted from blood. These receptors originate from a man between 18 and 35 years old in good health.

V and J are TRBV4-1 and TRBJ1-1, with D perhaps matching TRBD1 (5 bases). The CDR3 is made up of 16 amino acids. The V end was cut by 0 bases, the J end by 0 bases, with 11 bases between. Per the germline V gene, CDR1 is MGHRA and CDR2 is YSYEKL. CDR3 DNA: TGCGCCAGCAGCCAAGATATTGGGGGTATGAACACTGAAGCTTTCTTT. It specifies CASSQDIGGMNTEAFF.

The CDR3 reads CASSQMGTYGGEATDTQYF. The CDR3 DNA reads TGCGCCAGCAGCCAAATGGGGACCTATGGGGGTGAGGCCACAGATACGCAGTATTTT. The chain has TRBV4-1 and TRBJ2-3; TRBD1 or TRBD2 may be the D gene (5 bases each). CDR3 length: 19 amino acids. In germline, CDR1 is MGHRA, CDR2 YSYEKL. V was shortened by 2 bases and J by 2 bases, with 23 bases between the two germline ends.

In regard to this clone: This specimen includes other DNA sequences encoding the same CDR3. V gene TRBV4-3 combines with J gene TRBJ2-7; TRBD1 agrees at 9 bases. After removal of 1 base from V and 2 bases from J, the junction contained 3 bases not matched to a gene. This CDR3 spans 15 amino acids. Germline-derived CDR1 and CDR2 are LGHNA and YSLEER. CDR3 region: CASSQGTGATYEQYF. As DNA, the CDR3 is TGCGCCAGCAGCCAAGGGACAGGGGCCACCTACGAGCAGTACTTC.

V gene TRBV5-6 combines with J gene TRBJ2-3, with unresolved D. Germline V lookup: CDR1 SGHDT, CDR2 YYEEEE. Trimming removed 0 bases at V and 0 bases at J, with 11 bases between. CDR3 length: 16 residues. The CDR3 here is CASSLDYTASTDTQYF. CDR3 coding DNA: TGTGCCAGCAGCTTGGATTACACCGCTAGCACAGATACGCAGTATTTT.

The rearrangement joins TRBV5-1 to TRBJ1-1, with D perhaps TRBD1 (5 bases). Trimming removed 4 bases from V and 10 bases from J, with 11 bases in between. The V gene's germline CDR1 is SGHRS and CDR2 YFSETQ. This CDR3 contains 11 residues. For the CDR3, the DNA is TGCGCCAGCAGCCTCGGGACCATAGCTTTCTTT. Protein product: CASSLGTIAFF.

The CDR3 sequence: CASSIGQGANYEQYF. Here the CDR3 DNA reads TGTGCCAGCAGCATCGGACAGGGGGCTAATTACGAGCAGTACTTC. The V and J genes are TRBV27 and TRBJ2-7; 11 bases fit TRBD1. V was clipped by 6 bases and J by 4 bases; unmatched bases: 8. The CDR3 runs to 15 residues. Germline lookup yields CDR1 MNHEY and CDR2 SMNVEV (reference sequence).

The chain employs TRBV7-9 and TRBJ1-1; tentatively, D is TRBD1 (5 bases). Trimming left V 1 base short and J 4 bases short, with 13 bases between. The CDR3 sequence is 15 residues long. Looked up from germline, CDR1 is SEHNR and CDR2 is FQNEAQ (reference sequence). CDR3 in amino acids: CASSLEDWGGTEAFF. CDR3 nucleotide sequence: TGTGCCAGCAGCTTAGAAGACTGGGGGGGCACTGAAGCTTTCTTT.

About this clone: Other DNA sequences in the same sample also yield this CDR3. The V and J genes are TRBV27 and TRBJ2-7; 7 bases align to TRBD1. The CDR3 is 12 amino acids. The trim removed 5 bases at V and 7 bases at J, leaving 5 bases unmatched. Germline lookup yields CDR1 MNHEY and CDR2 SMNVEV (reference sequence). CDR3 in amino acids: CASSPTGVEQYF. Written as DNA, the CDR3 is TGTGCCAGCAGTCCAACAGGGGTTGAGCAGTACTTC.

The genes are TRBV29-1 and TRBJ2-1; 10 bases align to TRBD1. V was pared by 5 bases and J by 3 bases, with 7 bases of the junction left unmatched. Germline V gene data show CDR1 as SQVTM and CDR2 as ANQGSEA. The CDR3 contains 15 residues. The CDR3: CSVYTGTGDYNEQFF. CDR3 coding DNA: TGCAGCGTTTATACCGGGACAGGGGACTACAATGAGCAGTTCTTC.

CDR3: CASSLGLSTEAFF. The CDR3 nucleotides read TGTGCCAGCAGTTTGGGCCTCTCCACTGAAGCTTTCTTT. The chain has TRBV6-5 and TRBJ1-1, with no clear D. The germline CDR1 and CDR2 sequences are MNHEY and SVGAGI. This CDR3 has 13 residues. The V end was cut by 4 bases, the J end by 4 bases, with 10 bases between.

Concerning this clone itself: One end of the junction is discordant with germline, which a read error may explain. This chain links TRBV6-1 with TRBJ1-5, with D possibly matching TRBD1 (5 bases). The V gene's germline CDR1 is MNHNS and CDR2 SASEGT. CDR3 size: 20 residues. In DNA, the CDR3 is TGTGCCAGCAGGGAAGCGGTGGGTGAGGACACGCTTGTTGGCAATCAGCCCCAGCATTTT. It translates to CASREAVGEDTLVGNQPQHF.

The rearrangement joins TRBV19 to TRBJ2-5; 11 bases are a match to TRBD2. J was trimmed by 4 bases and V by 2 bases; bases with no gene match: 12. Germline V lookup: CDR1 LNHDA, CDR2 SQIVND (reference sequence). This CDR3 is built from 18 residues. The CDR3: CASSISRLAGPDGETQYF. The CDR3 DNA sequence: TGTGCCAGTAGTATATCTAGACTAGCGGGGCCCGATGGAGAGACCCAGTACTTC. Looking up the rest from reference TRBV19 and TRBJ2-5 gives the full variable domain: DGGITQSPKYLFRKEGQNVTLSCEQNLNHDAMYWYRQDPGQGLRLIYYSQIVNDFQKGDIAEGYSVSREKKESFPLTVTSAQKNPTAFYLCASSISRLAGPDGETQYFGPGTRLLVL.

Worth noting for this clone: This CDR3 is also generated by other DNA sequences in the sample. This chain uses TRBV28 with TRBJ1-5; a possible D gene is TRBD1 (6 bases). Trimming took 3 bases from V and 2 from J, leaving 11 bases between them. The germline CDR1 and CDR2 sequences are MDHEN and SYDVKM. The CDR3 is 15 amino acids. The DNA for the CDR3 is TGTGCCAGCAGTTTGCAGGGGCTCGGCAATCAGCCCCAGCATTTT. Translated, it gives CASSLQGLGNQPQHF. Drawing the rest from reference TRBV28 and TRBJ1-5, the complete variable domain is DVKVTQSSRYLVKRTGEKVFLECVQDMDHENMFWYRQDPGLGLRLIYFSYDVKMKEKGDIPEGYSVSREKKERFSLILESASTNQTSMYLCASSLQGLGNQPQHFGDGTRLSIL.

This chain uses TRBV10-3 with TRBJ1-2; D uncertain. This CDR3 has 11 amino acids. Germline V gene sequence: CDR1 ENHRY, CDR2 SYGVKD. Deletions cut 4 bases from V and 10 bases from J, with 10 bases between. This CDR3 is CAISVYRDYTF. The CDR3 DNA follows: TGTGCCATCAGTGTATATCGGGACTACACCTTC.

The CDR3 here is CASSDGTGGLNSPLHF. CDR3 sequence (DNA): TGTGCCAGCAGTGACGGGACAGGGGGCTTAAATTCACCCCTCCACTTT. This rearrangement joins TRBV27 to TRBJ1-6; 12 positions match TRBD1. CDR1 is MNHEY and CDR2 is SMNVEV in the germline V gene (reference sequence). Trimming removed 5 bases from V and 7 bases from J; junction bases left unmatched: 6. CDR3 length: 16 amino acids.

The chain has TRBV7-2 and TRBJ2-5; TRBD2 is a possible D gene (6 bases). This CDR3 spans 16 amino acids. V was pared by 0 bases and J by 5 bases, with 16 bases between. Per germline, CDR1 SGHTA and CDR2 FQGNSA. The DNA of the CDR3 is TGTGCCAGCAGCTTAGCGCGGGACGCCTGGGGGGAGACCCAGTACTTC. Its translation is CASSLARDAWGETQYF.

This chain links TRBV4-1 with TRBJ2-7, with 9 bases aligning to TRBD1. The V gene end was trimmed by 4 bases and the J gene end by 5 bases; junction bases not matched to a gene: 15. CDR3 length: 17 amino acids. Germline lookup yields CDR1 MGHRA and CDR2 YSYEKL. DNA of the CDR3: TGCGCCAGCAGCCGGGTCCCGGGACAGGGTCAATCCCACGAGCAGTACTTC. It codes for CASSRVPGQGQSHEQYF.

The V and J genes are TRBV18 and TRBJ1-2; D possibly corresponds to TRBD1 (6 bases). The germline V and J ends were trimmed by 0 bases and 1 base, with 15 bases remaining between them. The CDR3 covers 17 residues. Germline-derived CDR1 and CDR2 are KGHSH and LQKENI. The CDR3 sequence: CASSPPRDIPLNYGYTF. The CDR3 DNA follows: TGTGCCAGCTCACCACCCCGGGACATCCCTCTTAACTATGGCTACACCTTC.

DNA for the CDR3: TGTGCCAGCGGTCCTCATTCCGGGGCCTACGAGCAGTACTTC. Translating it yields CASGPHSGAYEQYF. This chain links TRBV27 with TRBJ2-7, with D perhaps TRBD2 (5 bases). Deletions cut 8 bases from V and 2 bases from J, with 16 bases between. The germline gives CDR1 MNHEY, CDR2 SMNVEV (reference sequence). This CDR3 has 14 amino acids.

The gene calls are TRBV10-1 and TRBJ2-7; maybe TRBD1 (5 bases). In germline, CDR1 is WNHNN, CDR2 SYGVQD (reference sequence). The CDR3 contains 14 residues. V dropped 0 bases and J dropped 5 bases, with 11 bases sitting between them. The chain's CDR3 is CASSESTRADEQYF. CDR3 DNA sequence: TGCGCCAGCAGTGAGTCGACCAGGGCCGACGAGCAGTACTTC.

This CDR3 reads CSVEGGGASNEQFF. Here the CDR3 DNA reads TGCAGCGTTGAGGGAGGGGGGGCCTCGAATGAGCAGTTCTTC. The V gene is TRBV29-1, the J gene TRBJ2-1; D is perhaps TRBD2 (7 bases). V gave up 3 bases and J gave up 7 bases, with 16 bases separating them. The CDR3 has 14 amino acids. Germline V CDR1 and CDR2: SQVTM, ANQGSEA.